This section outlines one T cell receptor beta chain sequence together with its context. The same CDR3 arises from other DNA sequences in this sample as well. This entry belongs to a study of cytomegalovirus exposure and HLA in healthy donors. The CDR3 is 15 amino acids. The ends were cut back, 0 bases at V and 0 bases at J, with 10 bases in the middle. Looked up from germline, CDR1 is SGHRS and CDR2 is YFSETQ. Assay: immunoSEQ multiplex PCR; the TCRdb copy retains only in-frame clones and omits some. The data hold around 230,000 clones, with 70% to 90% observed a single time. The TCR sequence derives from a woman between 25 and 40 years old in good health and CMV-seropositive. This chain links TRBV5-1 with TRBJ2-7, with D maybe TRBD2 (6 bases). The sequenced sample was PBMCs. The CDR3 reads CASSLAGTSSYEQYF. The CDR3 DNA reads TGCGCCAGCAGCTTGGCCGGGACTTCCTCCTACGAGCAGTACTTC. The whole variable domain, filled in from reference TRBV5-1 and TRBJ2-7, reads KAGVTQTPRYLIKTRGQQVTLSCSPISGHRSVSWYQQTPGQGLQFLFEYFSETQRNKGNFPGRFSGRQFSNSRSEMNVSTLELGDSALYLCASSLAGTSSYEQYFGPGTRLTVT.